This passage covers 21 T cell receptor beta chains from one sample sequenced in a study of blood T cell repertoires in COVID-19. TCRdb's copy holds only in-frame clones and misses some; the assay was immunoSEQ multiplex PCR. The table has about 300,000 clones, about 93% seen once. The sequenced sample consisted of peripheral blood. The receptors stem from a woman aged 25 to 39 with COVID-19, enrolled during active disease.

The chain recombines TRBV7-2 with TRBJ2-5, with 9 nucleotides matching TRBD2. V trimming: 1 base; J trimming: 3 bases; junction bases outside the gene matches: 0. The CDR3 is 14 amino acids. Germline V gene sequence: CDR1 SGHTA, CDR2 FQGNSA. The CDR3 spells CASSLGLAEETQYF. CDR3 sequence (DNA): TGTGCCAGCAGCTTAGGACTAGCGGAAGAGACCCAGTACTTC.

The chain couples TRBV30 to TRBJ1-4; no firm D call. The V gene lost 8 bases and the J gene lost 8 bases, with 15 bases spanning the gap. Germline CDR1 reads GTSNPN; CDR2 reads SVGIG (reference sequence). The CDR3 runs to 12 residues. This CDR3 is CASGRGVEKLFF. DNA for the CDR3: TGTGCCAGCGGACGGGGTGTGGAAAAACTGTTTTTT.

The chain recombines TRBV6-6 with TRBJ2-7; D is unclear. CDR3 length: 12 residues. Per germline, CDR1 MNHNY and CDR2 SVGAGI (reference sequence). V was clipped by 6 bases and J by 2 bases, with 8 bases between them. CDR3 nucleotide sequence: TGTGCCAGCAGCCCAGAAGCCTACGAGCAGTACTTC. Amino acids: CASSPEAYEQYF.

The chain employs TRBV18 and TRBJ1-2; the D gene is possibly TRBD1 (6 bases). Germline loops: CDR1 KGHSH, CDR2 LQKENI. The CDR3 totals 13 residues. V dropped 6 bases and J dropped 6 bases, with 14 bases sitting between them. CDR3 sequence reads: CASSRQEEDGYTF. CDR3 DNA: TGTGCCAGCTCCCGACAGGAGGAGGATGGCTACACCTTC.

The chain is built from TRBV4-1 and TRBJ2-7; tentatively, D is TRBD2 (5 bases). Trimming removed 2 bases from V and 3 bases from J, with 14 bases in between. Germline CDR1 is MGHRA and CDR2 is YSYEKL. CDR3 size: 15 residues. In DNA form, the CDR3 reads TGCGCCAGCAGCCAAATACTGAGGACTCTCTACGAGCAGTACTTC. It encodes CASSQILRTLYEQYF.

The rearrangement uses TRBV18 and TRBJ2-7; TRBD2 aligns across 11 bases. Germline-derived CDR1 and CDR2 are KGHSH and LQKENI. This CDR3 is built from 16 residues. V dropped 3 bases and J dropped 3; count of bases not matched to a gene: 7. The CDR3 DNA is TGTGCCAGCTCACCTCTCGGGACTAGCGGCTTCTACGAGCAGTACTTC. Protein sequence: CASSPLGTSGFYEQYF.

The CDR3 loop is CASSDSSSNYGYTF. The CDR3 DNA sequence: TGTGCCAGCAGTGATAGCAGTTCTAACTATGGCTACACCTTC. The genes are TRBV2 and TRBJ1-2; D ambiguous. This CDR3 spans 14 amino acids. Germline V gene sequence: CDR1 SNHLY, CDR2 FYNNEI. Trimming removed 3 bases at V and 0 bases at J, with 8 bases between.

The chain uses TRBV28 and TRBJ2-2; 12 nucleotides align to TRBD2. The trim removed 8 bases at V and 6 bases at J, leaving 10 bases unmatched. This CDR3 contains 16 residues. Germline-derived CDR1 and CDR2 are MDHEN and SYDVKM. CDR3 DNA sequence: TGTGCCAGCGGAGCGACTAGCGGGAGACGATCCGGGGAGCTGTTTTTT. Its protein is CASGATSGRRSGELFF.

The V gene is TRBV7-2, the J gene TRBJ2-5; D is undetermined. V dropped 3 bases and J dropped 2 bases, with 7 bases sitting between them. This CDR3 is 13 amino acids long. CDR1 and CDR2 from the germline V gene are SGHTA and FQGNSA. This CDR3 is CASSFEAQETQYF. In nucleotides, the CDR3 is TGTGCCAGCAGCTTTGAGGCTCAAGAGACCCAGTACTTC.

The gene calls are TRBV4-1 and TRBJ2-1, with D tentatively TRBD2 (5 bases). The CDR3 extends over 12 amino acids. CDR1 is MGHRA and CDR2 is YSYEKL in the germline V gene. Trimming cost V 3 bases and J 8 bases, with 8 bases left between them. DNA of the CDR3: TGCGCCAGCAGCCATATCGGGGATGAGCAGTTCTTC. Translating it yields CASSHIGDEQFF.

CDR3: CASSFTGYNEQFF. Here the CDR3 DNA reads TGTGCCAGCAGCTTCACCGGCTACAATGAGCAGTTCTTC. The V call is TRBV6-2 or TRBV6-3, the J call TRBJ2-1; no firm D call. The CDR3 loop spans 13 amino acids. The germline V gene encodes CDR1 MNHEY and CDR2 SVGEGT. Deletions cut 6 bases from V and 3 bases from J, with 9 bases between.

This sequence joins TRBV28 and TRBJ2-1, with a possible D match to TRBD1 (6 bases). CDR1 is MDHEN, CDR2 SYDVKM, per germline. Between the trimmed V and J ends, which lost 2 bases and 9 bases, there was a span of 11 bases. CDR3 length equals 13 residues. The CDR3 nucleotides read TGTGCCAGCAGTTTACAGGGGCCGGGTGAGCAGTTCTTC. It encodes CASSLQGPGEQFF.

The rearrangement uses TRBV4-2 and TRBJ2-1; D might be TRBD1 (5 bases). This CDR3 spans 16 amino acids. The germline CDR1 and CDR2 sequences are LGHNA and YNFKEQ. V dropped 0 bases and J dropped 6 bases, with 15 bases sitting between them. The CDR3: CASSQDAGLPFNEQFF. In nucleotides, the CDR3 is TGTGCCAGCAGCCAAGACGCAGGGCTCCCTTTCAATGAGCAGTTCTTC.

The chain's CDR3 is CSVWDSGYTF. Here the CDR3 DNA reads TGCAGCGTTTGGGACAGTGGCTACACCTTC. This sequence joins TRBV29-1 and TRBJ1-2; TRBD1 matches at 7 bases. There are 10 residues in the CDR3. CDR1 is SQVTM and CDR2 is ANQGSEA in the germline V gene. Trimming at V came to 5 bases and at J to 7 bases, leaving 1 base not matched to a gene.

This clone was seen a few times. The chain joins TRBV19 to TRBJ2-2; 8 positions match TRBD1. V shed 4 bases, J shed 3 bases, and the junction held 13 bases outside the gene matches. Germline CDR1 LNHDA, CDR2 SQIVND (reference sequence). The CDR3 extends over 18 amino acids. The CDR3 region has the DNA TGTGCCAGTAGTAAGAGGACAGGGAACCTAATGGACACCGGGGAGCTGTTTTTT. Its protein is CASSKRTGNLMDTGELFF.

This rearrangement joins TRBV15 to TRBJ2-7, with D hard to call. CDR3 length: 13 amino acids. V shed 5 bases and J shed 5 bases, with 13 bases lying between them. Per germline, CDR1 LNHNV and CDR2 YYDKDF (reference sequence). CDR3 nucleotides: TGTGCCACCAGCCGACCAACTATTGACGAGCAGTACTTC. Its translation is CATSRPTIDEQYF. Looking up the rest from reference TRBV15 and TRBJ2-7 gives the full variable domain: DAMVIQNPRYQVTQFGKPVTLSCSQTLNHNVMYWYQQKSSQAPKLLFHYYDKDFNNEADTPDNFQSRRPNTSFCFLDIRSPGLGDTAMYLCATSRPTIDEQYFGPGTRLTVT.

The chain has TRBV6-5 and TRBJ2-2, with D possibly matching TRBD1 (5 bases). The CDR3 contains 15 residues. The germline gives CDR1 MNHEY, CDR2 SVGAGI. The V end lost 6 bases, the J end lost 5 bases, and 16 bases lay between the germline ends. The CDR3 is CASRKTVSGTGELFF. CDR3 DNA sequence: TGTGCCAGCAGAAAAACAGTGTCAGGGACCGGGGAGCTGTTTTTT.

On this clone itself: Other nucleotide sequences from this sample produce the same CDR3. The genes are TRBV5-4 and TRBJ2-5; 8 nucleotides match TRBD1. The CDR3 contains 13 residues. The ends lost 0 bases at V and 5 bases at J; junction bases unmatched: 0. Germline V gene data show CDR1 as SGHNT and CDR2 as YYREEE (reference sequence). The CDR3 loop is CASSLAGGETQYF. The DNA of the CDR3 is TGTGCCAGCAGCTTGGCAGGGGGCGAGACCCAGTACTTC. Full variable domain (outside the CDR3, taken from reference TRBV5-4 and TRBJ2-5): ETGVTQSPTHLIKTRGQQVTLRCSSQSGHNTVSWYQQALGQGPQFIFQYYREEENGRGNFPPRFSGLQFPNYSSELNVNALELDDSALYLCASSLAGGETQYFGPGTRLLVL.

This clone was seen once. CDR3 amino acids: CASSEARGRYEQYF. Written as DNA, the CDR3 is TGTGCCAGCAGTGAAGCGAGGGGGCGCTACGAGCAGTACTTC. This chain joins TRBV6-1 and TRBJ2-7; 7 bases line up with TRBD1. CDR3 size: 14 residues. Per the germline V gene, CDR1 is MNHNS and CDR2 is SASEGT. J was trimmed by 3 bases and V by 0 bases; bases with no gene match: 2.

The rearrangement links TRBV27 to TRBJ1-6; D not certain. CDR3 length equals 16 residues. Germline CDR1 and CDR2: MNHEY and SMNVEV (reference sequence). Deletions cut 2 bases from V and 7 bases from J, with 15 bases between. In DNA, the CDR3 is TGTGCCAGCAGTTTAGAGGCAGATATCTCAAATTCACCCCTCCACTTT. Residues: CASSLEADISNSPLHF.

CDR3 nucleotide sequence: TGCGCCAGCAGCACCCGGGACAGCAATGAAAAACTGTTTTTT. It is translated as CASSTRDSNEKLFF. The V and J genes are TRBV5-1 and TRBJ1-4; the match to TRBD1 covers 7 bases. Germline V CDR1 and CDR2: SGHRS, YFSETQ. V gave up 4 bases and J gave up 5 bases; unmatched junction bases: 5. The CDR3 spans 14 residues.